What follows describes a single TCR beta chain. Antigen specificity is unknown. General study findings and limits: Larger-cohort validation covered only one TCR beta V-J rearrangement.

From the 5' RACE reads, TCRdb called clonotypes with MiXCR, one entry per CDR3 protein. The sample yields 10,000 to 15,000 distinct CDR3 sequences, about 22% seen once. In germline, CDR1 is SGHRS, CDR2 YFSETQ. CDR3 length: 15 amino acids. The V and J ends lost 0 bases and 5 bases respectively, with 14 bases between them. This TCR was sampled from a female donor with breast cancer. The V call is TRBV5-1, the J call TRBJ1-1, with a weak D call TRBD1 (5 bases). The source material was naive CD4+ T cells sorted from blood. This sample's subset: naive CD4+ T cells, CD4+CD45RA+CD25-. The CDR3 bases are TGCGCCAGCAGCTTGGGCGACATCCGGGGGACTGAAGCTTTCTTT. It is translated as CASSLGDIRGTEAFF.